This T cell receptor (beta chain) was observed in a study of T cells in Graves' hyperthyroidism and ophthalmopathy. The table lists this clonotype with many counts. The junction differs from germline at one of its ends, possibly a read error. Germline V gene lookup returns CDR1 MGHRA and CDR2 YSYEKL. The CDR3 spans 14 residues. PBMCs were collected from a 10 ml volume of fresh peripheral blood. TCR beta CDR3 sequences were amplified from RNA transcripts. First-round RT-PCR with HTBI primers amplified the TCR CDR3 region. Each CDR3 protein gets one entry after TCRdb re-called the multiplex PCR reads with MiXCR. Among about 380,000 distinct CDR3 sequences, 15% to 20% were seen once, and the ten largest hold roughly two fifths.

Sequencing used blood. This receptor was taken from a man aged 18 to 30 with Graves' ophthalmopathy. This sequence joins TRBV4-1 and TRBJ2-7; 10 bases are shared with TRBD1. The CDR3 DNA sequence: TGTGCCAGCAGTCAGGGACAGGGGACCTACGAGCAGTACTTC. It translates to CASSQGQGTYEQYF.